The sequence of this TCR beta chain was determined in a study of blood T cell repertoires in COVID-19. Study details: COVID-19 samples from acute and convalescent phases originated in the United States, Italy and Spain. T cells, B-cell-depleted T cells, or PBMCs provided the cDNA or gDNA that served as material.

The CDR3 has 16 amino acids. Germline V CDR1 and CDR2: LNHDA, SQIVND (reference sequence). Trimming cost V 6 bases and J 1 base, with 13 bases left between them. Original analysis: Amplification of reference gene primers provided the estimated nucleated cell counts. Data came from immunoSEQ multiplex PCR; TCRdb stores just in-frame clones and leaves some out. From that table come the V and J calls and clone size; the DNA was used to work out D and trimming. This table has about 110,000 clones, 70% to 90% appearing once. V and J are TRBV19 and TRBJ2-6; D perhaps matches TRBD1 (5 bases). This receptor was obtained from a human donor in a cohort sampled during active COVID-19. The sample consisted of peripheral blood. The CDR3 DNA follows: TGTGCCAGTAGCATCCAGCAGGGATCTGGGGCCAACGTCCTGACTTTC. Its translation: CASSIQQGSGANVLTF.